Below, 17 T cell receptor beta chains from the same sample are listed, as sequenced in a study of T-cell memory formation after mild COVID-19. TCRdb reanalysed the 5' RACE reads using MiXCR and keeps one entry per CDR3 protein. The sample yields about 200,000 distinct CDR3 sequences, just over 9.5% seen once. The source material was PBMCs or a T cell subset sorted from them (not recorded which). These receptors were taken from a man younger than 35 who had mild COVID-19 (a few samples of this study predate the infection). Cell type and time point are not known.

V is TRBV4-3 and J is TRBJ1-5; D is possibly TRBD1 (6 bases). V was pared by 5 bases and J by 2 bases, with 10 bases between. The CDR3 has 14 amino acids. Germline V gene lookup returns CDR1 LGHNA and CDR2 YSLEER. The CDR3 region is CASSFRQGNQPQHF. CDR3 coding DNA: TGCGCCAGCAGCTTCCGACAGGGCAATCAGCCCCAGCATTTT.

This clonotype turned up a few times. V and J are TRBV6-6 and TRBJ1-2; 10 bases are a match to TRBD1. Germline-derived CDR1 and CDR2 are MNHNY and SVGAGI (reference sequence). V trimming: 2 bases; J trimming: 3 bases; junction bases outside the gene matches: 3. The CDR3 is made up of 15 amino acids. The chain's CDR3 is CASSYGTGAYYGYTF. The CDR3 nucleotides read TGTGCCAGCAGTTACGGGACAGGGGCTTACTATGGCTACACCTTC.

This clonotype has more than one count but fewer than ten. V and J are TRBV15 and TRBJ2-5; D gene ambiguous. This CDR3 is 15 amino acids long. V lost 1 base, J lost 1 base, and 10 bases lay in between. Germline V gene lookup returns CDR1 LNHNV and CDR2 YYDKDF (reference sequence). The chain's CDR3 is CATSRGSYVQETQYF. CDR3 DNA sequence: TGTGCCACCAGCAGAGGGTCGTACGTCCAAGAGACCCAGTACTTC.

The table lists this clonotype with a few counts. V usage is TRBV7-9 and J usage is TRBJ1-4; a possible D gene is TRBD1 (5 bases). Germline loops: CDR1 SEHNR, CDR2 FQNEAQ (reference sequence). This CDR3 has 17 residues. V gave up 0 bases and J gave up 2 bases, with 13 bases separating them. The CDR3 is CASSLAQGGLTNEKLFF. CDR3 nucleotide sequence: TGTGCCAGCAGCTTAGCCCAGGGCGGATTGACTAATGAAAAACTGTTTTTT.

This chain joins TRBV7-8 and TRBJ2-5; 8 bases line up with TRBD2. CDR3 length equals 16 residues. Germline-derived CDR1 and CDR2 are SGHVS and FQNEAQ. V was pared by 1 base and J by 3 bases, with 7 bases of the junction left unmatched. In DNA, the CDR3 is TGTGCCAGCAGCTTAGTCTCTCCGGGAGGGGAAGAGACCCAGTACTTC. It encodes CASSLVSPGGEETQYF.

This clonotype came up a few times. The CDR3 coding sequence is TGCAGTGCGGTACAGGGGGCTAGGGCTAGCTATGGCTACACCTTC. Translation gives CSAVQGARASYGYTF. The gene calls are TRBV20-1 and TRBJ1-2; 9 bases align to TRBD1. The CDR3 length is 15 residues. CDR1 is DFQATT and CDR2 is SNEGSKA in the germline V gene (reference sequence). Trimming removed 6 bases from V and 4 bases from J; junction bases left unmatched: 12.

In this sample, this clonotype turned up a few times. The chain is built from TRBV7-2 and TRBJ2-1; TRBD1 might be the D (6 bases). V dropped 4 bases and J dropped 0 bases, with 10 bases sitting between them. Looked up from germline, CDR1 is SGHTA and CDR2 is FQGNSA. The CDR3 totals 15 residues. The CDR3 reads CASSSGHYSYNEQFF. The CDR3 DNA sequence: TGTGCCAGCAGCTCGGGACATTACTCCTACAATGAGCAGTTCTTC. Combining the CDR3 with reference TRBV7-2 and TRBJ2-1 gives the whole variable domain GAGVSQSPSNKVTEKGKDVELRCDPISGHTALYWYRQSLGQGLEFLIYFQGNSAPDKSGLPSDRFSAERTGGSVSTLTIQRTQQEDSAVYLCASSSGHYSYNEQFFGPGTRLTVL.

The rearrangement links TRBV7-3 to TRBJ2-3, with no clear D. Germline lookup yields CDR1 SGHTA and CDR2 FQGTGA. The V end lost 0 bases, the J end lost 2 bases, and 6 bases lay between the germline ends. CDR3 length equals 14 residues. CDR3 sequence: CASSLTADTDTQYF. The CDR3 bases are TGTGCCAGCAGCTTAACAGCAGACACAGATACGCAGTATTTT.

The chain employs TRBV24-1 and TRBJ2-3, with 14 positions matching TRBD2. The CDR3 consists of 17 residues. With 7 bases clipped from V and 0 bases from J, the junction kept 5 bases outside the gene matches. Germline V CDR1 and CDR2: KGHDR, SFDVKD. CDR3 DNA sequence: TGTGCCACCAGCATGGGACTAGCGGGGGCCAGCACAGATACGCAGTATTTT. This encodes CATSMGLAGASTDTQYF.

This clonotype occurred a few times. Here the CDR3 reads CASARGGGYQETQYF. CDR3 bases: TGTGCCAGCGCCCGCGGCGGGGGTTACCAAGAGACCCAGTACTTC. This chain uses TRBV5-6 with TRBJ2-5; 7 nucleotides agree with TRBD2. Germline loops: CDR1 SGHDT, CDR2 YYEEEE. The ends lost 7 bases at V and 0 bases at J; junction bases unmatched: 9. The CDR3 is made up of 15 amino acids.

The chain carries TRBV12-3 or TRBV12-4 and TRBJ2-1; TRBD2 matches at 8 bases. V shed 3 bases and J 8 bases; nucleotides not matched to a gene: 6. This CDR3 contains 14 residues. The CDR3 loop is CASSLEAGGDEQFF. CDR3 nucleotides: TGTGCCAGCAGTTTGGAGGCGGGGGGCGATGAGCAGTTCTTC.

The table lists this clonotype with many counts. The chain employs TRBV12-5 and TRBJ1-5; maybe TRBD1 (5 bases). V was cut by 1 base and J by 6 bases, with 19 bases left in between. The germline V gene has CDR1 LGHNT and CDR2 FRNRAP. This CDR3 region has 17 residues. The CDR3 DNA is TGTGCTAGTGGTTTGGGATCACGTCAGGGCTCGGGTCAGCCCCAGCATTTT. Translation gives CASGLGSRQGSGQPQHF. Looking up the rest from reference TRBV12-5 and TRBJ1-5 gives the full variable domain: DARVTQTPRHKVTEMGQEVTMRCQPILGHNTVFWYRQTMMQGLELLAYFRNRAPLDDSGMPKDRFSAEMPDATLATLKIQPSEPRDSAVYFCASGLGSRQGSGQPQHFGDGTRLSIL.

The chain has TRBV11-2 and TRBJ2-1; the D gene is possibly TRBD2 (5 bases). V gave up 0 bases and J gave up 8 bases, with 8 bases separating them. Germline lookup yields CDR1 SGHAT and CDR2 FQNNGV. This CDR3 comprises 13 residues. The CDR3 reads CASSLDLEDEQFF. The CDR3 DNA reads as TGTGCCAGCAGCTTAGATCTGGAGGATGAGCAGTTCTTC.

This clonotype was picked up a small number of times. The J gene is TRBJ1-2, the V gene TRBV4-1; no clear D. Trimming took 1 base from V and 5 from J, leaving 20 bases between them. The CDR3 spans 17 residues. Germline values: CDR1 MGHRA, CDR2 YSYEKL. The CDR3 nucleotides are TGCGCCAGCAGCCAAGGTGATAGCCCACGGAGAAGGTATGGCTACACCTTC. It codes for CASSQGDSPRRRYGYTF.

This chain joins TRBV5-1 and TRBJ1-2; D gene unclear. The CDR3 is 15 amino acids. Germline values: CDR1 SGHRS, CDR2 YFSETQ. Between the trimmed V and J ends, which lost 4 bases and 4 bases, there was a span of 17 bases. CDR3 DNA: TGCGCCAGCAGCCCACCCCCGGGTGGGAGCTATGGCTACACCTTC. Its translation is CASSPPPGGSYGYTF.

This chain's CDR3 is CASSLGTGFIAKNIQYF. The CDR3 DNA reads as TGTGCCAGCAGCTTAGGGACAGGATTTATAGCCAAAAACATTCAGTACTTC. The V and J genes are TRBV7-2 and TRBJ2-4, with 7 bases fitting TRBD1. V was clipped by 1 base and J by 0 bases; unmatched bases: 6. Per the germline V gene, CDR1 is SGHTA and CDR2 is FQGNSA. The CDR3 is 17 residues long.

There are a few counts of this clonotype. The V gene is TRBV28, the J gene TRBJ2-7; D remains unclear. The CDR3 contains 13 residues. V was clipped by 4 bases and J by 2 bases, with 9 bases between them. Germline values: CDR1 MDHEN, CDR2 SYDVKM. The CDR3 coding sequence is TGTGCCAGCAGTTGGGCTTTCGCCTACGAGCAGTACTTC. Translated, it gives CASSWAFAYEQYF.